A selection of T cell receptor beta chains follows, all from one sample in a study of T cells in Graves' hyperthyroidism and ophthalmopathy. TCRdb re-analysed the multiplex PCR reads in MiXCR, keeping a single row per CDR3 protein. The sample yields 750,000 to 900,000 distinct CDR3 sequences, 35% to 45% seen once. Sequencing was performed on blood. The receptors were gathered from a man between 18 and 29 years old with Graves' hyperthyroidism. CDR3s include the opening cysteine and the closing phenylalanine or tryptophan. The D gene is left open where the match is weak. Clone size is stated in some rows and not others, as once, few, many or a class when expanded.

d_call	v_call	j_call	clone_size	cdr3_nt	cdr3_aa
NA	TRBV19	TRBJ2-2	NA	TGTGCCAGTAGTATAGAGGGAGCCGGGGAGCTGTTTTTT	CASSIEGAGELFF
NA	TRBV15	TRBJ1-4	many	TGTGCCACCGGAGAGACAGGAGGGCATGAAAAACTGTTTTTT	CATGETGGHEKLFF
NA	TRBV29-1	TRBJ2-7	many	TGCAGCGTTGGGCCTAAGGGCTACGAGCAGTACTTC	CSVGPKGYEQYF
NA	TRBV13	TRBJ2-7	many	TGTGCCAGCAGCCATAACGGCTACGAGCAGTACTTC	CASSHNGYEQYF
TRBD1	TRBV29-1	TRBJ1-1	many	TGCAGCGTAGCATACAGGGGGGGCACTGAAGCTTTCTTT	CSVAYRGGTEAFF
TRBD1	TRBV7-2	TRBJ2-7	NA	TGTGCCAGCAGCCCGGACAGGGATGAAAGCTACGAGCAGTACTTC	CASSPDRDESYEQYF
NA	TRBV20-1	TRBJ2-2	few	TGCAGTGCTAGAGCTATCAACACCGGGGAGCTGTTTTTT	CSARAINTGELFF
NA	TRBV7-9	TRBJ1-1	NA	TGTGCCAGCAGCTTACCCGTTTCAAACACTGAAGCTTTCTTT	CASSLPVSNTEAFF
TRBD1	TRBV5-4	TRBJ2-7	NA	TGTGCCAGCAGCTTCCGACAGGGGCTCTACTCCTACGAGCAGTACTTC	CASSFRQGLYSYEQYF
TRBD2	TRBV20-1	TRBJ2-5	many	TGCAGTGCTAGAGATAGCGGGAAGAAAGAGACCCAGTACTTC	CSARDSGKKETQYF
NA	TRBV19	TRBJ2-2	many	TGTGCCAGCAGCATGGGGACCGGGGAGCTGTTTTTT	CASSMGTGELFF
TRBD1	TRBV11-1	TRBJ2-7	NA	TGCGCCAGCAGCGGCCGGACAGGCGGCTCCTACGAGCAGTACTTC	CASSGRTGGSYEQYF
NA	TRBV10-3	TRBJ1-2	NA	TGTGCCATCAGCCCTGGGCGGGGCTACACCTTC	CAISPGRGYTF
NA	TRBV9	TRBJ2-5	few	TGTGCCAGCAGCGTAGGAGGACGCCTACAAGAGACCCAGTACTTC	CASSVGGRLQETQYF
NA	TRBV7-9	TRBJ1-1	NA	TGTGCCAGCAGCCAAGATATACCCGGGCGGGCTGAAGCTTTCTTT	CASSQDIPGRAEAFF
NA	TRBV2	TRBJ1-2	many	TGTGCCAGCAGTGATACAGGGAACTATGGCTACACCTTC	CASSDTGNYGYTF
NA	TRBV24-1	TRBJ2-6	NA	TGTGCCACCAGTGATTTGAGGCGGGGGGCCAACGTCCTGACTTTC	CATSDLRRGANVLTF
NA	TRBV4-3	TRBJ1-2	NA	TGCGCCAGCAGCCTTTTCGGGGGAATGAACTATGGCTACACCTTC	CASSLFGGMNYGYTF
NA	TRBV4-3	TRBJ2-7	few	TGCGCCAGCAGCCCGGACTTGCTCTACGAGCAGTACTTC	CASSPDLLYEQYF
TRBD1	TRBV5-1	TRBJ1-3	few	TGCGCCAGCAGCAAGACAGGGGGAAACACCATATATTTT	CASSKTGGNTIYF
NA	TRBV7-2	TRBJ1-2	NA	TGTGCCAGCAGCTCAGGCAGCCTTTCCTATGGCTACACCTTC	CASSSGSLSYGYTF
NA	TRBV2	TRBJ1-2	once	TGTGCCAGCAGTGGTCTAGGCTTTGGCTACACCTTC	CASSGLGFGYTF
NA	TRBV29-1	TRBJ1-4	NA	TGCAGCCGGGCCCTTAATGAAAAACTGTTTTTT	CSRALNEKLFF
NA	TRBV15	TRBJ1-2	many	TGTGCCACCAGCAGAGACAGGGCGAACTATGGCTACACCTTC	CATSRDRANYGYTF
NA	TRBV29-1	TRBJ1-1	many	TGCAGCGTTGTTACAGCAGCCGGAACTGAAGCTTTCTTT	CSVVTAAGTEAFF
TRBD2	TRBV20-1	TRBJ2-2	few	TGCAGTGCTAGGGTAGCGGGAGTTACCGGGGAGCTGTTTTTT	CSARVAGVTGELFF
NA	TRBV9	TRBJ1-4	NA	TGTGCCAGCAGCTCCGGGGCGTCGGGTGGGGAAAAACTGTTTTTT	CASSSGASGGEKLFF
TRBD2	TRBV5-1	TRBJ2-5	NA	TGCGCCAGCAGCTTGGGACTTAGCGGGCTTGAAGAGACCCAGTACTTC	CASSLGLSGLEETQYF
TRBD1	TRBV20-1	TRBJ2-6	many	TGCAGTGCTCCCCCGGGACAGGGTCAATTTTTCGCCGGGGCCAACGTCCTGACTTTC	CSAPPGQGQFFAGANVLTF
NA	TRBV10-3	TRBJ2-7	NA	TGTGCCTGGAGTGGGGACGGCTACTACGAGCAGTACTTC	CAWSGDGYYEQYF
NA	TRBV6-1	TRBJ1-2	NA	TGTGCCAGCAGTTTAGCGGGCCATGGAGACACCTTC	CASSLAGHGDTF
NA	TRBV29-1	TRBJ1-2	NA	TGCAGCGTTGAGGAGGGGCCCTATGGCTACACCTTC	CSVEEGPYGYTF
TRBD1	TRBV20-1	TRBJ1-6	many	TGCAGTGCTAGATCCGGGACAGCTAATTCACCCCTCCACTTT	CSARSGTANSPLHF
TRBD1	TRBV4-1	TRBJ2-7	few	TGCGCCAGCAGCTACCGGGACAGAGGGGCCTACGAGCAGTACTTC	CASSYRDRGAYEQYF
NA	TRBV12-3/TRBV12-4	TRBJ1-5	many	TGTGCCAGCAGCTTAGGGGTAAATCAGCCCCAGCATTTT	CASSLGVNQPQHF
TRBD2	TRBV24-1	TRBJ2-7	few	TGTGCCACCCAAAAAGCGGGAGGTAACTACGAGCAGTACTTC	CATQKAGGNYEQYF